Listed below are T cell receptor beta chains from one sample, sequenced in a study of blood T cell repertoires in COVID-19. Using immunoSEQ multiplex PCR, the repertoire was profiled, and TCRdb retains in-frame clones only, with some absent. This sample yields fewer than 90,000 clones, of which about three quarters are seen a single time; under 50% belongs to the top ten. Sequencing was done on a sample of peripheral blood. The source is a human donor in a cohort sampled during active COVID-19. The CDR3 runs from the conserved cysteine through the conserved F or W. Each record gives: D gene, V gene, clone size, J gene, CDR3 DNA, CDR3 protein. D genes are given only for firm matches. Clone size, where shown, is once, few, many, or a class for clones that have expanded.

>.|TRBV28|once|TRBJ1-4
TGTGCCAGCAGTTTGTTAGTCCCATCCTTCGGAAAACTGTTTTTT
CASSLLVPSFGKLFF
>TRBD2|TRBV27|.|TRBJ2-1
TGTGCCAGCAGCAGCGGGATAAGGAGTAATGAGCAGTTCTTC
CASSSGIRSNEQFF
>.|TRBV28|.|TRBJ2-7
TGTGCCAGCACTAAAGTGACTAGTGTTTACGAGCAGTACTTC
CASTKVTSVYEQYF
>TRBD1|TRBV4-1|.|TRBJ1-4
TGCGCCAGCAGCCAAGACGGACAGGGAGATGAAAAACTGTTTTTT
CASSQDGQGDEKLFF
>.|TRBV5-4|.|TRBJ1-2
TGTGCCAGCAGCGTAGATTCGGTGAGCTATGGCTACACCTTC
CASSVDSVSYGYTF
>.|TRBV18|.|TRBJ2-3
TGTGCCAGCTCACCTCTTGACAGGCACACAGATACGCAGTATTTT
CASSPLDRHTDTQYF
>TRBD2|TRBV29-1|few|TRBJ2-1
TGCAGCGTTGTGACTAGCGGGAGCGGGTACAATGAGCAGTTCTTC
CSVVTSGSGYNEQFF
>.|TRBV7-9|once|TRBJ2-7
TGTGCCAGCAGCTTAACAGGTGGCCACGAGCAGTACTTC
CASSLTGGHEQYF
>TRBD2|TRBV5-8|.|TRBJ2-1
TGTGCCAGCAGCTTTTACGCCGGGACTAGATACTACAATGAGCAGTTCTTC
CASSFYAGTRYYNEQFF
>.|TRBV5-4|.|TRBJ2-7
TGTGCCAGCAGCCCCTCTTGGCCCAAAACCCCCTACGAGCAGTACTTC
CASSPSWPKTPYEQYF